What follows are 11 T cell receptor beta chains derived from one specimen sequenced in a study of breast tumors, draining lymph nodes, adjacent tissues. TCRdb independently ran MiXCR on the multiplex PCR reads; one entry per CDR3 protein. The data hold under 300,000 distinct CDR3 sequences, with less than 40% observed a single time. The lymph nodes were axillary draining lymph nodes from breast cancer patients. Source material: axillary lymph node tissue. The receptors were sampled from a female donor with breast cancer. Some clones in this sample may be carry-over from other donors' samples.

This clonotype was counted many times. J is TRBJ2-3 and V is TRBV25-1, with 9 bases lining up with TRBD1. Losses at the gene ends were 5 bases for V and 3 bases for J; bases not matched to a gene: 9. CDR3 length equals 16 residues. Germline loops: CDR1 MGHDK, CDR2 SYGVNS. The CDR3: CASSSGGTGTTDTQYF. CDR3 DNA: TGTGCCAGCAGTTCCGGCGGGACAGGGACGACAGATACGCAGTATTTT.

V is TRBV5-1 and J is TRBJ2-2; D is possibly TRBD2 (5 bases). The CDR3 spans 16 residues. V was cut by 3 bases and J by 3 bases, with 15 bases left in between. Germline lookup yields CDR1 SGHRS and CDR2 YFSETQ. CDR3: CASSWMGEGDTGELFF. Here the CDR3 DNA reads TGCGCCAGCAGCTGGATGGGTGAGGGAGACACCGGGGAGCTGTTTTTT.

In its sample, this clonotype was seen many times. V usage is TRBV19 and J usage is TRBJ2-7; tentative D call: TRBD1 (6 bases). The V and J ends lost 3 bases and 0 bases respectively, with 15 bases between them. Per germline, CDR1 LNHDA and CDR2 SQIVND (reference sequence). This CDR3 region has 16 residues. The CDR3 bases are TGTGCCAGTAGTATTGGGGCCGGACAGACCTCCTACGAGCAGTACTTC. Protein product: CASSIGAGQTSYEQYF.

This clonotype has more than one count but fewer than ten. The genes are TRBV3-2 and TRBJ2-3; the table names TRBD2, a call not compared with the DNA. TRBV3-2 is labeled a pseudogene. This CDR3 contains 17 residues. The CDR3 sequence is CASSLTPSGGVTDTQYF. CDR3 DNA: TGTGCCAGCTCACTGACCCCTAGCGGGGGGGTTACAGATACGCAGTATTTT.

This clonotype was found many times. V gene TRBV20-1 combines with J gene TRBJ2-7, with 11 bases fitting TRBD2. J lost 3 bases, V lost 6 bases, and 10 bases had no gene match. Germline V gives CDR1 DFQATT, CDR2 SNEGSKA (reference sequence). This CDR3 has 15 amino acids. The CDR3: CSAAETSGTYYEQYF. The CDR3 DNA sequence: TGCAGTGCAGCCGAGACTAGCGGGACCTACTACGAGCAGTACTTC.

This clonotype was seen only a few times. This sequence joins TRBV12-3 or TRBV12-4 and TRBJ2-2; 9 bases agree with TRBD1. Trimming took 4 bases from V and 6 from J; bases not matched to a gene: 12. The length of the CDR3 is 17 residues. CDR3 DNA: TGTGCCAGCAGTTCCCCTCCGGGTCGACAGGGGGCCGGGGAGCTGTTTTTT. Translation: CASSSPPGRQGAGELFF.

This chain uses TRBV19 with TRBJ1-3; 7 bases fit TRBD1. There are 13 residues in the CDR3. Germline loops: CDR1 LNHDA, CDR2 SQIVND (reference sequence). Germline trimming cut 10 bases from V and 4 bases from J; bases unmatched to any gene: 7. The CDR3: CAISPGQGNTIYF. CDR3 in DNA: TGTGCCATCTCCCCGGGACAGGGAAACACCATATATTTT.

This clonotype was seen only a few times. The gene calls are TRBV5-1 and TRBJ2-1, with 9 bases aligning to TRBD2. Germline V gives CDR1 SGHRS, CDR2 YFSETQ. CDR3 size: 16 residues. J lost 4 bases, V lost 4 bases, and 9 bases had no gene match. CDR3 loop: CASSGISGSGYNEQFF. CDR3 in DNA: TGCGCCAGCAGCGGAATTAGCGGGAGTGGGTACAATGAGCAGTTCTTC.

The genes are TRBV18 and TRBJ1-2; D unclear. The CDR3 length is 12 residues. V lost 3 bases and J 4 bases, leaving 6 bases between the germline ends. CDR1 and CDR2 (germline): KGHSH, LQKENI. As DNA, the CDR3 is TGTGCCAGCTCACCGGGCAGCTATGGCTACACCTTC. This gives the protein CASSPGSYGYTF.

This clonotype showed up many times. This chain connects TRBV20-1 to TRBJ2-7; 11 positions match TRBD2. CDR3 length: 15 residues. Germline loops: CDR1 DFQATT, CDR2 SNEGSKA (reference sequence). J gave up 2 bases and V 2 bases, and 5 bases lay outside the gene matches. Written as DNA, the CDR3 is TGCAGTGCTAGACCCATAGCGGGAGGGGCCTACGAGCAGTACTTC. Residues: CSARPIAGGAYEQYF.

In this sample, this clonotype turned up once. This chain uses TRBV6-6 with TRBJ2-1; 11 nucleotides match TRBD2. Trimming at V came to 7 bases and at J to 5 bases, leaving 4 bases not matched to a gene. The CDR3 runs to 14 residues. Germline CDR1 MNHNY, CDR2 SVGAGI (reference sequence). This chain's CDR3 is CASNPLAGDNEQFF. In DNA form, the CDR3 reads TGTGCCAGCAATCCACTAGCGGGGGACAATGAGCAGTTCTTC.